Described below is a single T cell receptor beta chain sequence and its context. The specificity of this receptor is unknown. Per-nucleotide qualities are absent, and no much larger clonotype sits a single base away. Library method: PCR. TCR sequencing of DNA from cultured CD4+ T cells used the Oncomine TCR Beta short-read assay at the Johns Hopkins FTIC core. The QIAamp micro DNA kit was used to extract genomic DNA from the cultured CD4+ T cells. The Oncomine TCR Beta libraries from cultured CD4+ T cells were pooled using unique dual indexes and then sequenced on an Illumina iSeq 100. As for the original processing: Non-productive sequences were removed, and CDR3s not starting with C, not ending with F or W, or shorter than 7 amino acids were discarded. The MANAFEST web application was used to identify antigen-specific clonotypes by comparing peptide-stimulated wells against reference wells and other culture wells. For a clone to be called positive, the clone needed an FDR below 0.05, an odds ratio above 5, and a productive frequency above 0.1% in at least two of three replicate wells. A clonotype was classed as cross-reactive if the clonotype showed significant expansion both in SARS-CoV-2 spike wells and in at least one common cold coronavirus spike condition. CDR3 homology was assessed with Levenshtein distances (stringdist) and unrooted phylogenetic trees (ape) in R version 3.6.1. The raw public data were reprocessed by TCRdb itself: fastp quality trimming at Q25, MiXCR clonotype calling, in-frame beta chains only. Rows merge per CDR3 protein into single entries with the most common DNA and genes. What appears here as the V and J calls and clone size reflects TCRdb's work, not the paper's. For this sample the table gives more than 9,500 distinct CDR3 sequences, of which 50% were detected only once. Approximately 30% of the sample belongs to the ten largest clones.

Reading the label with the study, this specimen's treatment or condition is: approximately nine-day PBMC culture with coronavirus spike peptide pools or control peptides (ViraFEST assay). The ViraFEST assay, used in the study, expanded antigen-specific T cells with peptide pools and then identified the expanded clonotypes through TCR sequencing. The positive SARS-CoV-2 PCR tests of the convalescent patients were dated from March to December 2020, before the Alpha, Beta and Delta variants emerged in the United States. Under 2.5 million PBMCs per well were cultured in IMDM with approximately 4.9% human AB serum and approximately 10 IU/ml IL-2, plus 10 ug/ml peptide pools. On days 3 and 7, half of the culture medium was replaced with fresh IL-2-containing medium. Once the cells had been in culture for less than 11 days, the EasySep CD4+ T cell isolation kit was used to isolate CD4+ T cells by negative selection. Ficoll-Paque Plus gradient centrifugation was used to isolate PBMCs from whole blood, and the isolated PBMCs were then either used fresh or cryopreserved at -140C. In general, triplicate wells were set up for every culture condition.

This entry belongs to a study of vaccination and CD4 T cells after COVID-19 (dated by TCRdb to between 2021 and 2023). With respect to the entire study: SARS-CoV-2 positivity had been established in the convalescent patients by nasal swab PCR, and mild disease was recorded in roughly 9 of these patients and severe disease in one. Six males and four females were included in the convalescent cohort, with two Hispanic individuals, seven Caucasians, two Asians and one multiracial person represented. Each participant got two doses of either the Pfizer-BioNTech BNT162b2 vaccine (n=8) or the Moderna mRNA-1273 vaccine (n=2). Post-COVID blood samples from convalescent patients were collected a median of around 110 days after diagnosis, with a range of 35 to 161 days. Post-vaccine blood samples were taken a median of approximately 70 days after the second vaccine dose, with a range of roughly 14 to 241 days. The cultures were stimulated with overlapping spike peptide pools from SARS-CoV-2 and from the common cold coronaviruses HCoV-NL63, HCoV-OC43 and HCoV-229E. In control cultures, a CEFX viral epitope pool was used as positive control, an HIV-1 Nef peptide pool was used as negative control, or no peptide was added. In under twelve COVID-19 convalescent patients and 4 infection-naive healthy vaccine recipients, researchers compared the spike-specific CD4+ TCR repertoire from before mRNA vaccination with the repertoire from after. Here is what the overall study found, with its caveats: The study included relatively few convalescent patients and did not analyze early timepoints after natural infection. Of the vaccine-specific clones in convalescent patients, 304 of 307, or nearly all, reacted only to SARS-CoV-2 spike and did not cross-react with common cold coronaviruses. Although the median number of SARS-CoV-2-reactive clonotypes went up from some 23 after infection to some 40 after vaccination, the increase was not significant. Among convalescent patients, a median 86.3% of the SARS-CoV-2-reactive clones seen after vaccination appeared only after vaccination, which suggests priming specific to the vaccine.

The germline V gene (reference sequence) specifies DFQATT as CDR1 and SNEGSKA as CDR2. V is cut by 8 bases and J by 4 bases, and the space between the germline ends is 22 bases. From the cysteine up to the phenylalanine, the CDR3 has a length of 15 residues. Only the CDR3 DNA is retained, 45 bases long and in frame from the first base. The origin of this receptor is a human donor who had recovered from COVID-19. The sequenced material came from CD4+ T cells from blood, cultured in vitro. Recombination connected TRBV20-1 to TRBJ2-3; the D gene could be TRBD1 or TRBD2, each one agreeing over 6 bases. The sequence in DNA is TGCAGTCCCAAAGGGGGGACTTTCGCCGCAGATACGCAGTATTTT. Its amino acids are CSPKGGTFAADTQYF.